Below are 19 T cell receptor beta chains sequenced from a single sample in a study of post-analysis software for immune sequencing data. No antigen is known for these receptors. Study-wide findings and caveats: Patients carried five TRBV segments more frequently than controls did, and TRBV5-6, TRBV5-1 and TRBV20-1 were among them.

Tagging with unique molecular identifiers was a feature of the TCR beta cDNA libraries. A single record per CDR3 protein comes from TCRdb applying MiXCR to the PCR reads. The data show 400,000 to 500,000 distinct CDR3 sequences, with about 39% seen just once and 7.6% held by the top ten. Sequenced sample: blood. All receptors come from a girl aged 2 to 10 with multiple sclerosis.

This clonotype was counted only a few times. The chain carries TRBV29-1 and TRBJ1-1; D gene unclear. The V end lost 5 bases, the J end lost 0 bases, and 13 bases lay between the germline ends. This CDR3 has 14 amino acids. Germline CDR1 SQVTM, CDR2 ANQGSEA. The CDR3 nucleotides read TGCAGCGTTCTTACGGACGTCTTGAACACTGAAGCTTTCTTT. This sequence encodes CSVLTDVLNTEAFF.

This chain joins TRBV15 and TRBJ2-7; 8 bases are a match to TRBD2. Germline values: CDR1 LNHNV, CDR2 YYDKDF (reference sequence). After removal of 0 bases from V and 1 base from J, the junction contained 5 bases not matched to a gene. The length of the CDR3 is 16 residues. As DNA, the CDR3 is TGTGCCACCAGCAGAGAACTAGCGGAGACTTCCTACGAGCAGTACTTC. This gives the protein CATSRELAETSYEQYF.

V usage is TRBV7-3 and J usage is TRBJ2-7; maybe TRBD1 (5 bases). CDR1 is SGHTA, CDR2 FQGTGA, per germline. The CDR3 spans 13 residues. Trimming shortened V by 5 bases and J by 3 bases, and 11 bases separated the two germline ends. CDR3 in amino acids: CASSQGAGYEQYF. In nucleotides, the CDR3 is TGTGCCAGCAGCCAAGGGGCTGGCTACGAGCAGTACTTC.

This clonotype was seen a handful of times. The chain carries TRBV9 and TRBJ2-7, with TRBD1 as a possible D gene (5 bases). The CDR3 runs to 13 residues. Trimming took off 3 bases at V and 7 bases at J, with 14 bases between the two ends. Germline-derived CDR1 and CDR2 are SGDLS and YYNGEE. The CDR3 is CASSGRENWEQYF. The CDR3 coding sequence is TGTGCCAGCAGCGGCAGGGAAAACTGGGAGCAGTACTTC.

The CDR3 nucleotides read TGTGCCAGCAGTTTACTAGCGGGAGGAGGGCGCACAGATACGCAGTATTTT. Its protein is CASSLLAGGGRTDTQYF. V gene TRBV12-3 or TRBV12-4 combines with J gene TRBJ2-3; 11 bases map to TRBD2. The CDR3 is 17 residues long. J lost 1 base, V lost 2 bases, and 5 bases had no gene match.

The chain uses TRBV15 and TRBJ2-3, with TRBD2 as a possible D gene (6 bases). The length of the CDR3 is 16 residues. V shed 0 bases and J shed 5 bases, with 15 bases lying between them. Germline lookup yields CDR1 LNHNV and CDR2 YYDKDF (reference sequence). The DNA of the CDR3 is TGTGCCACCAGCAGAGATCGCGGCGGGATCAAAGATACGCAGTATTTT. The encoded protein is CATSRDRGGIKDTQYF.

CDR3 in DNA: TGTGCCACCAGCAGAGTCGGGCAGAACAATGAGCAGTTCTTC. Protein: CATSRVGQNNEQFF. The chain has TRBV15 and TRBJ2-1, with D uncertain. The germline CDR1 and CDR2 sequences are LNHNV and YYDKDF (reference sequence). The CDR3 length is 14 residues. V lost 1 base to trimming and J lost 5 bases, with 9 bases between them.

The chain couples TRBV19 to TRBJ2-1; TRBD2 agrees at 10 bases. The V gene's germline CDR1 is LNHDA and CDR2 SQIVND (reference sequence). The J segment lost 3 bases and the V segment lost 6 bases, leaving 8 bases of the junction unmatched. The CDR3 contains 16 residues. The CDR3 DNA follows: TGTGCCAGTAGACCCACTAGCGGGAAGGTCTACAATGAGCAGTTCTTC. Amino acids: CASRPTSGKVYNEQFF.

The chain joins TRBV2 to TRBJ1-6, with a tentative D call TRBD1 (6 bases). CDR1 SNHLY and CDR2 FYNNEI come from the germline V gene. The CDR3 runs 15 residues. The ends were cut back, 6 bases at V and 6 bases at J, with 15 bases in the middle. CDR3 loop: CASRPWTVVNSPLHF. For the CDR3, the DNA is TGTGCCAGCAGACCCTGGACAGTAGTTAATTCACCCCTCCACTTT.

This clonotype was observed a few times. V usage is TRBV12-3 or TRBV12-4 and J usage is TRBJ2-1; TRBD2 agrees at 10 bases. This CDR3 has 16 amino acids. Trimming took 2 bases from V and 8 from J; bases not matched to a gene: 9. The CDR3 loop reads CASSLNVASGGDEQFF. In nucleotides, the CDR3 is TGTGCCAGCAGTTTAAATGTCGCTAGCGGGGGAGATGAGCAGTTCTTC.

The chain has TRBV28 and TRBJ1-2, with D hard to call. Germline loops: CDR1 MDHEN, CDR2 SYDVKM. The CDR3 contains 11 residues. Trimming pared 1 base from V and 6 bases from J, leaving 3 bases between. CDR3 bases: TGTGCCAGCAGTTTATTCGATGGCTACACCTTC. Its protein product is CASSLFDGYTF.

This clonotype showed up just once. This rearrangement joins TRBV20-1 to TRBJ1-2, with TRBD1 matching 7 bases. V dropped 0 bases and J dropped 3; count of bases not matched to a gene: 4. The CDR3 covers 14 residues. CDR1 and CDR2 (germline): DFQATT, SNEGSKA (reference sequence). The CDR3 DNA is TGCAGTGCTAGAGAGGCGACAGGGTACTATGGCTACACCTTC. It is translated as CSAREATGYYGYTF.

The chain links TRBV4-1 to TRBJ2-3, with D tentatively TRBD1 or TRBD2 (5 bases each). The CDR3 extends over 16 amino acids. V lost 4 bases, J lost 2 bases, and 16 bases lay in between. The germline V gene has CDR1 MGHRA and CDR2 YSYEKL. The CDR3 DNA sequence: TGCGCCAGCAGCCCCATACGAGGGGAGCTCACAGATACGCAGTATTTT. Encoded protein: CASSPIRGELTDTQYF.

This chain uses TRBV3-1 with TRBJ2-7, with TRBD1 identical over 11 bases. Germline lookup yields CDR1 LGHDT and CDR2 YNNKEL (reference sequence). The CDR3 runs 15 residues. The J segment lost 5 bases and the V segment lost 4 bases, leaving 7 bases of the junction unmatched. The CDR3 coding sequence is TGTGCCAGCAGCCGTGCCGGGACAGGGGGGAACGAGCAGTACTTC. It is translated as CASSRAGTGGNEQYF.

V is TRBV27 and J is TRBJ2-5; weak D call: TRBD1 (5 bases). Germline V lookup: CDR1 MNHEY, CDR2 SMNVEV (reference sequence). With 5 bases removed from V and 4 bases from J, the gap between germline ends came to 14 bases. The CDR3 is 14 amino acids. As DNA, the CDR3 is TGTGCCAGCAGTCTTTCCCTTACAGGAGAGACCCAGTACTTC. It encodes CASSLSLTGETQYF.

For the CDR3, the DNA is TGTGCCAGCAGCTTATTACAGGGGCACTACGAGCAGTACTTC. Protein: CASSLLQGHYEQYF. The chain couples TRBV7-2 to TRBJ2-7; TRBD1 matches 7 bases. The CDR3 length is 14 residues. Germline V lookup: CDR1 SGHTA, CDR2 FQGNSA. V lost 2 bases, J lost 3 bases, and 4 bases stayed unmatched.

The chain employs TRBV13 and TRBJ1-1; 8 nucleotides line up with TRBD1. Germline V lookup: CDR1 PRHDT, CDR2 FYEKMQ (reference sequence). The J segment lost 2 bases and the V segment lost 8 bases, leaving 7 bases of the junction unmatched. The CDR3 extends over 14 amino acids. CDR3 sequence: CASLKQGANTEAFF. In DNA, the CDR3 is TGTGCCAGCCTGAAGCAGGGGGCTAACACTGAAGCTTTCTTT.

V usage is TRBV20-1 and J usage is TRBJ1-5; 7 positions match TRBD1. CDR1 DFQATT and CDR2 SNEGSKA come from the germline V gene (reference sequence). The CDR3 is 14 amino acids. V lost 4 bases and J lost 6; bases outside the gene matches: 9. The CDR3 loop reads CSAIPDRVRQPQHF. The CDR3 coding sequence is TGCAGTGCTATACCCGACAGGGTACGTCAGCCCCAGCATTTT.

The genes are TRBV7-2 and TRBJ2-7; 11 bases match TRBD2. Gene TRBJ2-4 matches the end of the DNA better, so the J call may be wrong. The CDR3 has 17 residues. The germline V gene encodes CDR1 SGHTA and CDR2 FQGNSA. DNA for the CDR3: TGTGCCAGCAGCAACAATCTAGCGGGGGGTGCAAAAAACATTCAGTACTTC. Residues: CASSNNLAGGAKNIQYF.